This T cell receptor beta chain appears in the sequencing data of a study of Graves' ophthalmopathy and Graves' hyperthyroidism. Amplification from RNA transcripts yielded the TCR beta CDR3 regions. HTBI primers were employed in first-round RT-PCR, then a second-round multiplex PCR followed. MiXCR, run by TCRdb on the multiplex PCR reads, gives a single entry per CDR3 protein. The sample contains 680,000 or so distinct CDR3 sequences, roughly 20% of which appear only once. CDR3 size: 19 residues. Deletions cut 7 bases from V and 6 bases from J, with 30 bases between. Germline loops: CDR1 MRHNA, CDR2 SNTAGT.

Material: peripheral blood. The TCR originated in a woman aged 18-29 years with stable Graves' hyperthyroidism. Some clones in this sample may be carry-over from other donors' samples. The rearrangement uses TRBV6-4 and TRBJ2-2; TRBD2 is a possible D gene (5 bases). This chain's CDR3 is CASKTRQRLEPSGPGELFF. The CDR3 DNA reads TGTGCCAGCAAAACCCGGCAAAGATTGGAACCGAGCGGTCCCGGGGAGCTGTTTTTT.